This T cell receptor (beta chain) appears in the sequencing data of a study of cytotoxic CD8 clonotypes in ibrutinib-treated CLL. Study background: Enrolment comprised some 10 relapsed/refractory and around 15 treatment-naive patients; under 18 were IGHV unmutated.

The data were produced by immunoSEQ multiplex PCR, yet TCRdb's version contains in-frame clones alone and is incomplete. The sample has approximately 350,000 clones; over 60% are singletons. The CDR3 is 12 residues long. Study observations and caveats: Starting clonality was above that of age-matched healthy donors and tracked circulating CD8+ T-cell counts. The clonality went up when patients responded to ibrutinib and dropped back toward baseline at progression. Public clonotypes occurred uncommonly; on treatment, they contracted or remained stable.

About this clone: Its antigen is not identified.

The sequencing used PBMCs, collected after 36 months of ibrutinib treatment. The clonotype was recovered from a human donor with chronic lymphocytic leukemia. The V gene is TRBV21-1, the J gene TRBJ1-5. TRBV21-1 is a pseudogene locus. The CDR3 nucleotides are TGTGCCAGCAGCATGAGGGGTCAGCCCCAGCATTTT. This sequence encodes CASSMRGQPQHF.